This T cell receptor beta chain was captured in a study of beta chain features in type 1 diabetes. The investigators reverse transcribed all of the isolated RNA, so they sequenced expressed TCRB transcripts. Measured with immunoSEQ multiplex PCR; TCRdb has only the in-frame clones, and not every one. The repertoire has hundreds of thousands of clones, around 15% of them found once; the top ten carry approximately 0.022%. General study points: Shortening that was moderate but significant affected the TCRB CDR3s of Type 1 diabetes patients in all four CD4+ subsets. Patients' naive, central memory and regulatory TCRB repertoires appeared more alike than those of healthy donors. Lower insertion and higher deletion counts appeared at VDJ junctions in type 1 diabetes patients. cDNA sequencing could over-represent cells with high TCR expression.

Turning to this clone: The antigen is unknown.

This TCR came from a man aged 18 to 30 with type 1 diabetes. The sequenced material came from naive CD4+ T cells from blood.

CDR3 nucleotides: TGTGCCAGCAGCTTAGGGACAGGGTTGTATGGCGGGGAGCTGTTTTTT. Its translation: CASSLGTGLYGGELFF. The chain recombines TRBV7-2 with TRBJ2-2; 8 nucleotides agree with TRBD1. This CDR3 is built from 16 residues. V dropped 1 base and J dropped 7; count of bases not matched to a gene: 8. Looked up from germline, CDR1 is SGHTA and CDR2 is FQGNSA.